Shown below are 6 T cell receptor beta chains from a single sample sequenced in a study of blood T cells in healthy people across ages. A second PCR of about 7 to 12 cycles used a sample-barcoded 5' primer and a J-beta primer mix. TCRdb processed the 5' RACE reads anew with MiXCR; each CDR3 protein has one entry. The table has 1.5 million to 2 million distinct CDR3 sequences, about 49% seen once. The sample was blood. Receptor source: a woman between 40 and 55 years old in good health.

This clonotype was seen ten or more times. This chain links TRBV20-1 with TRBJ2-5; 8 bases fit TRBD1. Germline values: CDR1 DFQATT, CDR2 SNEGSKA (reference sequence). V gave up 3 bases and J gave up 2 bases; unmatched junction bases: 5. This CDR3 comprises 14 residues. CDR3 protein: CSASPGTGQETQYF. The CDR3 coding sequence is TGCAGTGCTAGTCCCGGGACAGGTCAAGAGACCCAGTACTTC.

With regard to this clonotype: The conserved phenylalanine or tryptophan is not found at the CDR3 terminus, so this likely reflects a read error. The chain has TRBV6-2 or TRBV6-3 and TRBJ1-2; D remains unclear. Germline V gene data show CDR1 as MNHEY and CDR2 as SVGEGT. Trimming removed 8 bases from V and 4 bases from J, with 17 bases in between. The CDR3 is 14 residues long. CDR3: CASRDTAELYGYTL. The CDR3 DNA is TGTGCCAGCCGCGACACGGCCGAACTCTATGGCTACACCCTC.

The chain couples TRBV5-1 to TRBJ2-1, with 8 positions matching TRBD1. From germline, CDR1 is SGHRS and CDR2 YFSETQ. J lost 7 bases, V lost 0 bases, and 6 bases had no gene match. The CDR3 contains 15 residues. The CDR3 coding sequence is TGCGCCAGCAGCTTGGAGGGACAGGCCGGGAATGAGCAGTTCTTC. It yields the protein CASSLEGQAGNEQFF.

The chain combines TRBV7-2 with TRBJ2-3; TRBD2 agrees at 8 bases. Trimming cost V 1 base and J 6 bases; bases outside gene matches: 12. The germline CDR1 and CDR2 sequences are SGHTA and FQGNSA. CDR3 length equals 17 residues. Written as DNA, the CDR3 is TGTGCCAGCAGCTTAGGGCTGGCGGGAGGTACGGGGGATACGCAGTATTTT. Its protein is CASSLGLAGGTGDTQYF.

The rearrangement uses TRBV4-3 and TRBJ1-1, with D uncertain. Germline-derived CDR1 and CDR2 are LGHNA and YSLEER. The CDR3 has 15 residues. Trimming pared 1 base from V and 5 bases from J, leaving 14 bases between. CDR3 sequence reads: CASSQGDTRVTEAFF. The CDR3 DNA is TGCGCCAGCAGCCAAGGAGACACACGAGTAACTGAAGCTTTCTTT.

The chain employs TRBV5-1 and TRBJ2-5; perhaps TRBD1 as D (5 bases). The tail of the sequence fits TRBJ2-1 better, so the J call may be wrong. Germline V lookup: CDR1 SGHRS, CDR2 YFSETQ. The CDR3 extends over 15 amino acids. The CDR3 DNA reads TGCGCCAGCAGCTTGGGGCAGGGTGGCCAAGAGACCCAGTTCTTC. Protein: CASSLGQGGQETQFF.